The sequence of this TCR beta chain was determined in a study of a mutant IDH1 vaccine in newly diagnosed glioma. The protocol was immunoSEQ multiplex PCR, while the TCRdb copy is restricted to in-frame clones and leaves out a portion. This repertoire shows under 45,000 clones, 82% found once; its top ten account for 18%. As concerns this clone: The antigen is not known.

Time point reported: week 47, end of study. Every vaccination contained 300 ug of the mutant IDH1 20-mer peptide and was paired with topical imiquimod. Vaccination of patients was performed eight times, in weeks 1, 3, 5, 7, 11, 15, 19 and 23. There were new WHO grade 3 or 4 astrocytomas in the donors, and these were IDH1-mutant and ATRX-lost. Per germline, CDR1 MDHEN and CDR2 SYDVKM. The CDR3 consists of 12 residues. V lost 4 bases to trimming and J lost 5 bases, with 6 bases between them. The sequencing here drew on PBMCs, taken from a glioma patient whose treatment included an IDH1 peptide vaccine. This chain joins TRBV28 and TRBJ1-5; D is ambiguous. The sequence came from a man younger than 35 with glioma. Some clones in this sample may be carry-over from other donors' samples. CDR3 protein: CASSSTYQPQHF. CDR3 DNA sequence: TGTGCCAGCAGTTCGACGTATCAGCCCCAGCATTTT.